The clone carrying this TCR beta chain was seen only once. This sample was included in a study of control samples from healthy donors and cancer patients. Some clones are missing from TCRdb's copy, which holds only in-frame ones; the method was immunoSEQ multiplex PCR. The data contain roughly 88,000 clones, 80% to 95% of them singletons. Input material: blood. This receptor was identified in a woman aged 30 to 39 in good health.

CDR3 in DNA: TGTGCCAGCAGCCAAGCCACGGATTATGGCTACACCTTC. Its protein is CASSQATDYGYTF. J is TRBJ1-2 and V is TRBV3-1 (or the pseudogene TRBV3-2); D call uncertain. CDR3 length: 13 residues. V lost 1 base and J 5 bases, leaving 8 bases between the germline ends. Germline CDR1 and CDR2: LGHDT and YNNKEL (reference sequence).